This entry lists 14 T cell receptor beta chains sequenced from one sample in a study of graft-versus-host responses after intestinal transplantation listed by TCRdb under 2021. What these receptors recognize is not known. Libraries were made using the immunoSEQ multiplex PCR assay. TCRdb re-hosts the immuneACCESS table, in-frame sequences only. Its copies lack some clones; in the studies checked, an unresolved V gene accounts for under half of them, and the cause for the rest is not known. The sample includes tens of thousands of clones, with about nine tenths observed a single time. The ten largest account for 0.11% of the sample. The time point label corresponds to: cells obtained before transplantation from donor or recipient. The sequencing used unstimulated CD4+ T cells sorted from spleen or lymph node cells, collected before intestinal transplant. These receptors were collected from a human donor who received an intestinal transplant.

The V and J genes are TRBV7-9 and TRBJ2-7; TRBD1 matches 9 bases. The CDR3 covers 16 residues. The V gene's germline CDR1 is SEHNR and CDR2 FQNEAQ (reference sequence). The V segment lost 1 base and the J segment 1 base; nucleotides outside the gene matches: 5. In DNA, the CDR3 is TGTGCCAGCAGCTTAGACCCGGGACAGGGATCCTACGAGCAGTACTTC. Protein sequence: CASSLDPGQGSYEQYF.

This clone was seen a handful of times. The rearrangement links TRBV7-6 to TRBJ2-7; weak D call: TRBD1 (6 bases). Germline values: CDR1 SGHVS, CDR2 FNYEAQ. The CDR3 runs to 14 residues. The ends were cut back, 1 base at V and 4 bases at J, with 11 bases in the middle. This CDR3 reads CASSLETGPYEQYF. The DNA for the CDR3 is TGTGCCAGCAGCTTAGAGACAGGCCCATACGAGCAGTACTTC.

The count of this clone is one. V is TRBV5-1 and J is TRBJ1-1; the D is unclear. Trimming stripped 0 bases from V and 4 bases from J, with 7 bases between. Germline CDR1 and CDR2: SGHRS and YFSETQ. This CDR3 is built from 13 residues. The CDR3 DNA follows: TGCGCCAGCAGCTTGGAGGGAGGCACTGAAGCTTTCTTT. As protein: CASSLEGGTEAFF.

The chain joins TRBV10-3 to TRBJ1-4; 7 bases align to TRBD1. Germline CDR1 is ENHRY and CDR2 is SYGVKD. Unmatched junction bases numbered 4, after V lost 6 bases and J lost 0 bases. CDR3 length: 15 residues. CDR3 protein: CAIRPDRATNEKLFF. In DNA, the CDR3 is TGTGCCATCAGGCCCGACAGGGCAACTAATGAAAAACTGTTTTTT.

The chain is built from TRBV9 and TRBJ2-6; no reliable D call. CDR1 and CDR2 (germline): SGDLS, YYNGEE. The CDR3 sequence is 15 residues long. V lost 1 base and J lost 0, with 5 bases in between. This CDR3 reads CASSVLASGANVLTF. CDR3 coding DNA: TGTGCCAGCAGCGTATTAGCCTCTGGGGCCAACGTCCTGACTTTC.

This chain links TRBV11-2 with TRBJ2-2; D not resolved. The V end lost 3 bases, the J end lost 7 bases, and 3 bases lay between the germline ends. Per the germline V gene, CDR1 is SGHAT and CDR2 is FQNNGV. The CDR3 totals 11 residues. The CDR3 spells CASSLYGELFF. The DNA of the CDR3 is TGTGCCAGCAGCTTGTACGGGGAGCTGTTTTTT.

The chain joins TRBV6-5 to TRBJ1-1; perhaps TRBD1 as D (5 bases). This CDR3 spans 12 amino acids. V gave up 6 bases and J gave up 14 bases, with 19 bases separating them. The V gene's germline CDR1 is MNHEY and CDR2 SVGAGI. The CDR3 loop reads CASSRGGRGSFF. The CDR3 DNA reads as TGTGCCAGCAGCCGCGGGGGACGGGGATCCTTCTTT.

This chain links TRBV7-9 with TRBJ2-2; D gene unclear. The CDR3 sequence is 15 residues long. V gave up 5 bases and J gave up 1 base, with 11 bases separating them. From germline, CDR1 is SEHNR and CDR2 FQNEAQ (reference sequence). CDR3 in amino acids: CASSVTHLNTGELFF. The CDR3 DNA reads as TGTGCCAGCAGCGTCACTCATCTGAACACCGGGGAGCTGTTTTTT.

CDR3 DNA: TGTGCCAGCAGCTTCCCGGACAGGAAGAACACTGAAGCTTTCTTT. Translation gives CASSFPDRKNTEAFF. This chain links TRBV5-6 with TRBJ1-1, with 7 bases lining up with TRBD1. V trimming: 2 bases; J trimming: 1 base; junction bases outside the gene matches: 5. This CDR3 is 15 amino acids long. Germline V gene lookup returns CDR1 SGHDT and CDR2 YYEEEE.

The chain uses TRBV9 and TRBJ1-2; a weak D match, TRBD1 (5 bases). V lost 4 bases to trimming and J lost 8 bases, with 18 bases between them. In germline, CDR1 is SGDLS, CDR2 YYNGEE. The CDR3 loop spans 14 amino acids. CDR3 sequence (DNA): TGTGCCAGCAGCCCGCGGGACCGCGAGGGAGGCTACACCTTC. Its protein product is CASSPRDREGGYTF.

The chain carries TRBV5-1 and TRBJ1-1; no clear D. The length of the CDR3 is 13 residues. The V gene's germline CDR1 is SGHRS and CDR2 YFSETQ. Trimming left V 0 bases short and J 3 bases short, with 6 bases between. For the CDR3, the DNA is TGCGCCAGCAGCTTGGCGAGGGACACTGAAGCTTTCTTT. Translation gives CASSLARDTEAFF.

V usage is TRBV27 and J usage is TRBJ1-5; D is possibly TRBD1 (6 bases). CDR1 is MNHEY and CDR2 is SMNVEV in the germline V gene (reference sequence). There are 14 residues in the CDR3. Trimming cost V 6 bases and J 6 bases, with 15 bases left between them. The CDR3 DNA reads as TGTGCCAGCAGCCCCCCGTGGGGGCTTCAGCCCCAGCATTTT. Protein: CASSPPWGLQPQHF.

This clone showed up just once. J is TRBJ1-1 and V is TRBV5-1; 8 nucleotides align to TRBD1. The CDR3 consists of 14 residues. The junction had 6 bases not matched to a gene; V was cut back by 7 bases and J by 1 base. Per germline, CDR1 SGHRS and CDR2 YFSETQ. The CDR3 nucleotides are TGCGCCAGCGTTAGGGGGACAGGGAACACTGAAGCTTTCTTT. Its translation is CASVRGTGNTEAFF. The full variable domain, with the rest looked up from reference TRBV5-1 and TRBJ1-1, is KAGVTQTPRYLIKTRGQQVTLSCSPISGHRSVSWYQQTPGQGLQFLFEYFSETQRNKGNFPGRFSGRQFSNSRSEMNVSTLELGDSALYLCASVRGTGNTEAFFGQGTRLTVV.

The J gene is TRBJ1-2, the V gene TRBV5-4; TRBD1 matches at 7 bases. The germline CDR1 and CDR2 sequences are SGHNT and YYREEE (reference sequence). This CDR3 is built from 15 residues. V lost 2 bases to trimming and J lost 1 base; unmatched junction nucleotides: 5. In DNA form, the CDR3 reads TGTGCCAGCAGCTTACCGGACAGGAGTAACTATGGCTACACCTTC. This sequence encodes CASSLPDRSNYGYTF.